These 9 T cell receptor beta chains were sequenced from one sample in a study of neurological immune-mediated disorders. TCRdb re-called the 5' RACE reads through MiXCR, storing one row per CDR3 protein. Of about 46,000 distinct CDR3 sequences in the sample, around 4.3% are singletons; the top ten hold under 6.5%. Input material: PBMCs. The receptors come from a woman aged 60-70 years with multiple sclerosis.

In this sample, this clonotype turned up many times. The gene calls are TRBV20-1 and TRBJ2-1, with 7 bases fitting TRBD2. This CDR3 spans 17 amino acids. J gave up 2 bases and V 5 bases, and 15 bases lay outside the gene matches. Germline CDR1 and CDR2: DFQATT and SNEGSKA (reference sequence). Written as DNA, the CDR3 is TGCAGTGCTCAGAAGGCGACGGGACGGGAGGCCTACAATGAGCAGTTCTTC. As protein: CSAQKATGREAYNEQFF.

This clonotype was seen ten or more times. The genes are TRBV6-1 and TRBJ2-6; D unclear. The CDR3 is 11 amino acids. Germline values: CDR1 MNHNS, CDR2 SASEGT. V lost 8 bases to trimming and J lost 3 bases, with 2 bases between them. The CDR3: CASGGANVLTF. Written as DNA, the CDR3 is TGTGCCAGCGGTGGGGCCAACGTCCTGACTTTC.

Only a few counts were recorded for this clonotype. The chain uses TRBV29-1 and TRBJ2-3; 7 positions match TRBD2. The germline V gene encodes CDR1 SQVTM and CDR2 ANQGSEA. The V and J ends lost 7 bases and 1 base, in that order; junction bases with no gene match: 5. CDR3 length: 13 residues. CDR3 coding DNA: TGCAGCGCCGCGGGACTACGCACAGATACGCAGTATTTT. This gives the protein CSAAGLRTDTQYF.

This clonotype was seen only a few times. V and J are TRBV6-6 and TRBJ2-3; the D call may be TRBD1 or TRBD2 (6 bases each). CDR1 is MNHNY, CDR2 SVGAGI, per germline (reference sequence). The CDR3 runs 15 residues. V lost 6 bases, J lost 1 base, and 14 bases lay in between. In nucleotides, the CDR3 is TGTGCCAGCAGCCAGGAGGGGGTTGGCACAGATACGCAGTATTTT. Amino acids: CASSQEGVGTDTQYF.

The sample holds a few counts of this clonotype. The chain carries TRBV2 and TRBJ2-3; D is ambiguous. This CDR3 comprises 15 residues. Germline V lookup: CDR1 SNHLY, CDR2 FYNNEI. V lost 1 base to trimming and J lost 0 bases, with 8 bases between them. The CDR3 DNA sequence: TGTGCCAGCAGTGAAGGGAGACGAAGCACAGATACGCAGTATTTT. Translating it yields CASSEGRRSTDTQYF.

This clonotype appeared many times. The chain uses TRBV12-3 or TRBV12-4 and TRBJ1-5; unclear D gene. The CDR3 extends over 13 amino acids. Between the trimmed V and J ends, which lost 5 bases and 9 bases, there was a span of 14 bases. CDR3 sequence: CASSLLGRGPQHF. In nucleotides, the CDR3 is TGTGCCAGCAGTCTTTTGGGCCGTGGGCCCCAGCATTTT.

This clonotype has a count of ten or more. The chain recombines TRBV28 with TRBJ2-3; 12 bases agree with TRBD2. Germline V gene sequence: CDR1 MDHEN, CDR2 SYDVKM. This CDR3 has 15 amino acids. J lost 8 bases, V lost 1 base, and 4 bases had no gene match. CDR3 residues: CASSLLPSGGGTQYF. DNA for the CDR3: TGTGCCAGCAGTTTATTGCCTAGCGGGGGGGGTACGCAGTATTTT.

This clonotype has a count of ten or more. This chain joins TRBV20-1 and TRBJ2-2, with 13 bases lining up with TRBD2. The CDR3 totals 14 residues. V lost 5 bases, J lost 5 bases, and 2 bases stayed unmatched. The V gene's germline CDR1 is DFQATT and CDR2 SNEGSKA (reference sequence). CDR3: CSARTSGRTGELFF. CDR3 bases: TGCAGTGCTCGGACTAGCGGGAGAACCGGGGAGCTGTTTTTT.

Regarding this clonotype: The junction does not match germline at one end; this may be a read error. CDR3 loop: CAISLWEASGGETQYF. The DNA for the CDR3 is TGTGCCATCAGTTTATGGGAGGCTAGTGGGGGCGAGACCCAGTACTTC. The V and J genes are TRBV28 and TRBJ2-5; D tentatively fits TRBD1 or TRBD2 (6 bases each). This CDR3 is built from 16 residues. The germline gives CDR1 MDHEN, CDR2 SYDVKM. Combining the CDR3 with reference TRBV28 and TRBJ2-5 gives the whole variable domain DVKVTQSSRYLVKRTGEKVFLECVQDMDHENMFWYRQDPGLGLRLIYFSYDVKMKEKGDIPEGYSVSREKKERFSLILESASTNQTSMYLCAISLWEASGGETQYFGPGTRLLVL.